Each of the 21 T cell receptor beta chains below was sequenced from the same sample in a study of T cell responses to AZD1222 COVID-19 vaccine. TCRdb keeps only in-frame clones here, not all; method: immunoSEQ multiplex PCR. The profile shows roughly 250,000 clones, approximately 93% of them singletons. The specimen comprised peripheral blood, sampled on day 0 of AZD1222 vaccination. These receptors all stem from an adult in good health.

This clone was counted once. The chain carries TRBV6-5 and TRBJ2-5; 9 bases are a match to TRBD1. Germline-derived CDR1 and CDR2 are MNHEY and SVGAGI. The CDR3 runs 15 residues. V lost 0 bases to trimming and J lost 3 bases; unmatched junction nucleotides: 2. The CDR3 coding sequence is TGTGCCAGCAGTTACTCGGGACAGGGAGAAGAGACCCAGTACTTC. It translates to CASSYSGQGEETQYF.

The chain uses TRBV27 and TRBJ2-3; D not resolved. V gave up 9 bases and J gave up 5 bases, with 9 bases separating them. The CDR3 consists of 11 residues. The germline V gene has CDR1 MNHEY and CDR2 SMNVEV (reference sequence). In DNA, the CDR3 is TGTGCCAGGAACCTCCGAGATACGCAGTATTTT. Its protein is CARNLRDTQYF.

This chain joins TRBV9 and TRBJ2-3, with D uncertain. This CDR3 region has 14 residues. Germline V gene data show CDR1 as SGDLS and CDR2 as YYNGEE. V gave up 0 bases and J gave up 4 bases, with 9 bases separating them. CDR3 DNA sequence: TGTGCCAGCAGCGTAGTGTCTGGGGCAGATACGCAGTATTTT. Protein product: CASSVVSGADTQYF.

This clone was detected only once. V gene TRBV18 combines with J gene TRBJ1-1, with 9 bases fitting TRBD1. This CDR3 is built from 16 residues. Germline V gives CDR1 KGHSH, CDR2 LQKENI. With 4 bases clipped from V and 7 bases from J, the junction kept 13 bases outside the gene matches. The CDR3 nucleotides are TGTGCCAGCTCACTCTCCCGGGACAGGGAGGGAGGTGAAGCTTTCTTT. The encoded protein is CASSLSRDREGGEAFF.

This chain connects TRBV7-3 to TRBJ2-1; D perhaps matches TRBD2 (6 bases). Germline values: CDR1 SGHTA, CDR2 FQGTGA. CDR3 length: 12 amino acids. The V end was cut by 5 bases, the J end by 9 bases, with 11 bases between. CDR3 sequence reads: CASSQLAGEQFF. The DNA of the CDR3 is TGTGCCAGCAGCCAACTAGCAGGTGAGCAGTTCTTC.

This clone has only a few counts. This chain joins TRBV29-1 and TRBJ2-1; a possible D gene is TRBD2 (7 bases). The CDR3 is made up of 13 amino acids. The V and J ends lost 8 bases and 6 bases respectively, with 17 bases between them. The germline gives CDR1 SQVTM, CDR2 ANQGSEA. As DNA, the CDR3 is TGCAGCCTGGGGGGGCAGGGAGGCAATGAGCAGTTCTTC. Its protein product is CSLGGQGGNEQFF.

In regard to this clone: Mismatch with germline at one junction end may stem from a read error. The DNA of the CDR3 is TGTGCCAGCAGCCAAGATAGGGGACAGGTAGGTTTT. Protein sequence: CASSQDRGQVGF. The chain combines TRBV3-1 (or the pseudogene TRBV3-2) with TRBJ1-1; 8 bases align to TRBD1. The CDR3 totals 12 residues. CDR1 is LGHDT and CDR2 is YNNKEL in the germline V gene (reference sequence).

The sample holds one count of this clone. The chain joins TRBV2 to TRBJ1-1; TRBD1 aligns across 9 bases. J lost 4 bases, V lost 6 bases, and 6 bases had no gene match. The V gene's germline CDR1 is SNHLY and CDR2 FYNNEI. The CDR3 has 14 amino acids. CDR3 DNA sequence: TGTGCCAGCAGGTGGGACAGGGAGGGCACTGAAGCTTTCTTT. Its protein is CASRWDREGTEAFF.

V gene TRBV27 combines with J gene TRBJ1-2; D gene uncertain. Trimming took off 8 bases at V and 4 bases at J, with 11 bases between the two ends. This CDR3 has 12 amino acids. Per the germline V gene, CDR1 is MNHEY and CDR2 is SMNVEV (reference sequence). The CDR3 region is CASGEGGYGYTF. The CDR3 region has the DNA TGTGCCAGCGGGGAGGGCGGCTATGGCTACACCTTC.

The genes are TRBV29-1 and TRBJ1-1, with D hard to call. The germline V and J ends were trimmed by 6 bases and 2 bases, with 10 bases remaining between them. The CDR3 consists of 12 residues. Germline CDR1 reads SQVTM; CDR2 reads ANQGSEA. The CDR3 coding sequence is TGCAGCGTAGGCGCGGTTAACACTGAAGCTTTCTTT. It translates to CSVGAVNTEAFF.

In regard to this clone: A junction boundary mismatches the germline segment, possibly from a read error. V and J are TRBV4-3 and TRBJ1-2; no firm D call. The germline CDR1 and CDR2 sequences are LGHNA and YSLEER. The CDR3 has 15 amino acids. The DNA of the CDR3 is TGCGCCAGCAGCCAAGAGATAAGCCGGATCCGCCTTGAGGCCTTC. Its protein is CASSQEISRIRLEAF.

The V gene is TRBV24-1, the J gene TRBJ2-1; TRBD2 matches at 8 bases. Germline CDR1 is KGHDR and CDR2 is SFDVKD. This CDR3 comprises 16 residues. V shed 0 bases and J 8 bases; nucleotides not matched to a gene: 8. The CDR3 here is CATSDLRPAGDDEQFF. As DNA, the CDR3 is TGTGCCACCAGTGATTTGAGGCCAGCGGGAGATGATGAGCAGTTCTTC.

This sequence joins TRBV9 and TRBJ1-6; a possible D gene is TRBD1 (6 bases). Trimming removed 3 bases at V and 7 bases at J, with 11 bases between. Germline V gene data show CDR1 as SGDLS and CDR2 as YYNGEE. There are 14 residues in the CDR3. CDR3 amino acids: CASSGGQVNSPLHF. In DNA, the CDR3 is TGTGCCAGCAGCGGGGGGCAGGTAAATTCACCCCTCCACTTT.

The chain combines TRBV29-1 with TRBJ1-4, with unresolved D. The germline V and J ends were trimmed by 4 bases and 7 bases, with 7 bases remaining between them. The CDR3 contains 11 residues. Germline V gives CDR1 SQVTM, CDR2 ANQGSEA. In DNA, the CDR3 is TGCAGCGTTGGGGAAAGTGAAAAACTGTTTTTT. It codes for CSVGESEKLFF.

J is TRBJ2-3 and V is TRBV7-2, with D tentatively TRBD2 (6 bases). CDR3 length: 12 amino acids. V was trimmed by 4 bases and J by 9 bases, leaving 11 bases between them. CDR1 is SGHTA and CDR2 is FQGNSA in the germline V gene. This CDR3 is CASSSDRGTQYF. The CDR3 DNA follows: TGTGCCAGCAGCTCCGACCGGGGGACGCAGTATTTT.

The rearrangement links TRBV29-1 to TRBJ2-1, with TRBD2 matching over 8 bases. The germline V gene has CDR1 SQVTM and CDR2 ANQGSEA. The junction had 4 bases not matched to a gene; V was cut back by 7 bases and J by 2 bases. The CDR3 runs to 13 residues. CDR3 nucleotide sequence: TGCAGCGGGAGCGGGGGAACCTACAATGAGCAGTTCTTC. Encoded protein: CSGSGGTYNEQFF.

V usage is TRBV2 and J usage is TRBJ1-1, with TRBD1 as a possible D gene (5 bases). V was clipped by 6 bases and J by 4 bases, with 15 bases between them. CDR1 and CDR2 from the germline V gene are SNHLY and FYNNEI. The CDR3 consists of 14 residues. This CDR3 reads CASRSAGKGTEAFF. The CDR3 coding sequence is TGTGCCAGCAGGTCCGCAGGGAAGGGCACTGAAGCTTTCTTT.

The rearrangement links TRBV7-2 to TRBJ2-5, with TRBD2 matching over 16 bases. Germline assignment: CDR1 SGHTA and CDR2 FQGNSA. J lost 5 bases, V lost 3 bases, and 3 bases had no gene match. This CDR3 is built from 16 residues. The CDR3 spells CASSLGLAGGGETQYF. CDR3 nucleotide sequence: TGTGCCAGCAGCTTGGGACTAGCGGGAGGGGGCGAGACCCAGTACTTC.

The chain is built from TRBV6-5 and TRBJ1-1; 8 bases fit TRBD1. CDR3 length equals 15 residues. The V gene end was trimmed by 0 bases and the J gene end by 6 bases; junction bases not matched to a gene: 6. Germline V lookup: CDR1 MNHEY, CDR2 SVGAGI. The CDR3 DNA reads as TGTGCCAGCAGTTACTCTGACAGGGGATCCGCTGAAGCTTTCTTT. It translates to CASSYSDRGSAEAFF.

The chain carries TRBV20-1 and TRBJ2-7; 7 nucleotides line up with TRBD2. The germline V gene encodes CDR1 DFQATT and CDR2 SNEGSKA (reference sequence). The CDR3 runs 12 residues. Germline trimming cut 6 bases from V and 7 bases from J; bases unmatched to any gene: 9. The chain's CDR3 is CSASRLASEQYF. The CDR3, as DNA: TGCAGTGCCAGTAGACTAGCCAGTGAGCAGTACTTC.

J is TRBJ1-6 and V is TRBV2; 7 positions agree with TRBD1. This CDR3 region has 20 residues. With V trimmed by 4 bases and J by 0 bases, 15 bases remained unmatched. CDR1 and CDR2 from the germline V gene are SNHLY and FYNNEI. The CDR3 protein is CASSAAPDRAKSSYNSPLHF. In DNA form, the CDR3 reads TGTGCCAGCAGTGCCGCCCCCGACAGGGCCAAGAGCTCCTATAATTCACCCCTCCACTTT.